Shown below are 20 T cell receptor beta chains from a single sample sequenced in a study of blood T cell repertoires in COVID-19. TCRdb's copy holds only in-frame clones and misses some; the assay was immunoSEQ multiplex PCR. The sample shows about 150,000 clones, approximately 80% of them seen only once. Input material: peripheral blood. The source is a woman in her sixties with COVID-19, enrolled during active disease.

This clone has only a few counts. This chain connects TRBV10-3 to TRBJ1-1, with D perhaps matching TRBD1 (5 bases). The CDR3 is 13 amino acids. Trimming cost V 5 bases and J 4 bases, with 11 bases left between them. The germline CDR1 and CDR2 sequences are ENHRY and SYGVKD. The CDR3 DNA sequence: TGTGCCATCAGTCAAGGAGGGGTCACTGAAGCTTTCTTT. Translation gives CAISQGGVTEAFF.

CDR3: CASSQAGNNYGYTF. The CDR3 coding sequence is TGCGCCAGCAGCCAGGCAGGTAACAACTATGGCTACACCTTC. This chain uses TRBV4-1 with TRBJ1-2, with D hard to call. Trimming took off 3 bases at V and 2 bases at J, with 10 bases between the two ends. There are 14 residues in the CDR3. CDR1 is MGHRA and CDR2 is YSYEKL in the germline V gene.

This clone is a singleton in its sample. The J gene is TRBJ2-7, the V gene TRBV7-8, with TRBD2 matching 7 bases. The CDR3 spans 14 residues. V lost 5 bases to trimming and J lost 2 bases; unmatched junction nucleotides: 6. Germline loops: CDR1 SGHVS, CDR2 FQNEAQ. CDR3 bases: TGTGCCAGCAGCACACCCGGGACTACCTACGAGCAGTACTTC. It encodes CASSTPGTTYEQYF.

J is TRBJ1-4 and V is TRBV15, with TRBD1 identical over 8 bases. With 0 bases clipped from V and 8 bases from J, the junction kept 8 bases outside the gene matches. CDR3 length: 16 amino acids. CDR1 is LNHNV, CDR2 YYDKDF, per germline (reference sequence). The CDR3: CATSREGQGLSEKLFF. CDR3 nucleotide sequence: TGTGCCACCAGCAGAGAAGGACAGGGTCTAAGCGAAAAACTGTTTTTT.

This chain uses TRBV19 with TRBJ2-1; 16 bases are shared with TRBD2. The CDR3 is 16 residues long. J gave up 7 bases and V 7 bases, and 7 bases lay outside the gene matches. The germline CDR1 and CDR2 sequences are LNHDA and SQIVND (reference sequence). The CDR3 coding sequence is TGTGCCAGTATGGGACTAGCGGGAGGGCCCTCGAATGAGCAGTTCTTC. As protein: CASMGLAGGPSNEQFF. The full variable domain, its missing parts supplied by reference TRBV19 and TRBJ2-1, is DGGITQSPKYLFRKEGQNVTLSCEQNLNHDAMYWYRQDPGQGLRLIYYSQIVNDFQKGDIAEGYSVSREKKESFPLTVTSAQKNPTAFYLCASMGLAGGPSNEQFFGPGTRLTVL.

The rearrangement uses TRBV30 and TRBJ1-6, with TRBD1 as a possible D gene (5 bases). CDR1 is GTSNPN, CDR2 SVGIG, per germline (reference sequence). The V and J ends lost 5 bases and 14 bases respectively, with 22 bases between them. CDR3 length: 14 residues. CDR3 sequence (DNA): TGTGCCTGGTCGTGGGAGGGCCTGGGGGGGACCCTCCACTTT. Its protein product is CAWSWEGLGGTLHF.

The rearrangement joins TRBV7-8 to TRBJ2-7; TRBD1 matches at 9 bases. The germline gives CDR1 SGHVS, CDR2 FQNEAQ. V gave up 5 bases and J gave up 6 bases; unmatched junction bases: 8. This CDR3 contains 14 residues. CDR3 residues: CASSPGDRVSEQYF. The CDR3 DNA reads TGTGCCAGCAGCCCCGGGGACAGGGTGTCCGAGCAGTACTTC.

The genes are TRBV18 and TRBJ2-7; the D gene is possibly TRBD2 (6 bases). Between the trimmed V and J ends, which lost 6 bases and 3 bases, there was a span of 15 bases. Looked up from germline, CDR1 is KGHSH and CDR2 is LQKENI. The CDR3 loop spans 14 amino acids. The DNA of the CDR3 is TGTGCCAGCTCCCTCGGGACTTCCTTCTACGAGCAGTACTTC. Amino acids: CASSLGTSFYEQYF.

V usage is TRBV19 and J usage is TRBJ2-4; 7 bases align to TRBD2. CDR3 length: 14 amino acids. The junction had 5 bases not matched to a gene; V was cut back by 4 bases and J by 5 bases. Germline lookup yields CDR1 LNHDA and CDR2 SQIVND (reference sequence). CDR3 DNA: TGTGCCAGTAGTAAGGCGGGAGTGCAAAACATTCAGTACTTC. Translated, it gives CASSKAGVQNIQYF.

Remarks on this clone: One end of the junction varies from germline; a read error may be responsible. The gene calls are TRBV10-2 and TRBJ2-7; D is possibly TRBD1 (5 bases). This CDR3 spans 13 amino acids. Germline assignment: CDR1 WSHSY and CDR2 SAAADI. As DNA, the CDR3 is TGCGCCAGCATCCCCCAGGGCTCCCACGAGCAGTACTTC. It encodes CASIPQGSHEQYF.

CDR3: CASSLINGDTQYF. CDR3 DNA: TGTGCCAGCAGCTTAATTAACGGGGATACGCAGTATTTT. The chain combines TRBV7-3 with TRBJ2-3; D is unclear. Germline lookup yields CDR1 SGHTA and CDR2 FQGTGA. The CDR3 is 13 residues long. V was trimmed by 1 base and J by 6 bases, leaving 8 bases between them.

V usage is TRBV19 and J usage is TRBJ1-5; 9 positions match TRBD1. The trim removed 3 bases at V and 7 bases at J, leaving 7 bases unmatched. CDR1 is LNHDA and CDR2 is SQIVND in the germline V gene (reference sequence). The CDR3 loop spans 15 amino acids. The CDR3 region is CASSIGTGINQPQHF. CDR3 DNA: TGTGCCAGTAGTATTGGGACAGGGATAAACCAGCCCCAGCATTTT.

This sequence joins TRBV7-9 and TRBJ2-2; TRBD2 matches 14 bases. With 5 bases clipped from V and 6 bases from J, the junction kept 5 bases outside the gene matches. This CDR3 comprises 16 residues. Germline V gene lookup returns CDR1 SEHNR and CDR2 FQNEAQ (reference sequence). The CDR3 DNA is TGTGCCAGCAGCCCCGGACTAGCGGGAGGTGCCGGGGAGCTGTTTTTT. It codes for CASSPGLAGGAGELFF.

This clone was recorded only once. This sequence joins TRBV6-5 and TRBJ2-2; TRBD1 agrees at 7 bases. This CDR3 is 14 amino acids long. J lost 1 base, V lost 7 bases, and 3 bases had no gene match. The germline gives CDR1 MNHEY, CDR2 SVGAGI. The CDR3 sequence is CASNRGRNTGELFF. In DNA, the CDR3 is TGTGCCAGCAACAGGGGAAGGAACACCGGGGAGCTGTTTTTT.

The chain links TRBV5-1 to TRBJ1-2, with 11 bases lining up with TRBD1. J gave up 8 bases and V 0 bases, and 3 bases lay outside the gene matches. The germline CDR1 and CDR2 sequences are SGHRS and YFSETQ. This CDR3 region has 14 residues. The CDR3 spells CASSLVDRGRGYTF. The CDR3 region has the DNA TGCGCCAGCAGCTTGGTGGACAGGGGGCGCGGCTACACCTTC.

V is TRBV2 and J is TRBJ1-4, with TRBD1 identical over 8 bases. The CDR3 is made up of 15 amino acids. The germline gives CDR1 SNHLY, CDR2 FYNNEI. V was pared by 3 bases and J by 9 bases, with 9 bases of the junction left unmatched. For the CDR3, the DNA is TGTGCCAGCAGTGATGTGAGGACAGGGTTTCAAAAACTGTTTTTT. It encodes CASSDVRTGFQKLFF. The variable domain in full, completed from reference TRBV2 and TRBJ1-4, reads EPEVTQTPSHQVTQMGQEVILRCVPISNHLYFYWYRQILGQKVEFLVSFYNNEISEKSEIFDDQFSVERPDGSNFTLKIRSTKLEDSAMYFCASSDVRTGFQKLFFGSGTQLSVL.

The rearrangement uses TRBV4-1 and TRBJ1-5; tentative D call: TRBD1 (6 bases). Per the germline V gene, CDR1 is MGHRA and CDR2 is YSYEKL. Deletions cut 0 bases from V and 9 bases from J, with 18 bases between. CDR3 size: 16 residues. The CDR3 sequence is CASSQDPGQGMRPQHF. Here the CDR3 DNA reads TGCGCCAGCAGCCAAGACCCGGGGCAGGGGATGCGGCCCCAGCATTTT.

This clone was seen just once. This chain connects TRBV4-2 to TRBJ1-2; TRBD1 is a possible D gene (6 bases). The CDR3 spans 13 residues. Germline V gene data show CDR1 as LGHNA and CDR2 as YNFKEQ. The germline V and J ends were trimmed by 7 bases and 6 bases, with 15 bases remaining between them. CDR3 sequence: CASNAGDWNGYTF. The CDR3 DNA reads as TGTGCCAGCAACGCAGGGGATTGGAATGGCTACACCTTC.

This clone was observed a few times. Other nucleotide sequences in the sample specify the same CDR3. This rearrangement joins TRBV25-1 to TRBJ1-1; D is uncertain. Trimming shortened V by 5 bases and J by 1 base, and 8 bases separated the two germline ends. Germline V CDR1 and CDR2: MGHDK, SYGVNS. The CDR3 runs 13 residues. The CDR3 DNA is TGTGCCAGCAGTAGAGGAGGGAACACTGAAGCTTTCTTT. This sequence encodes CASSRGGNTEAFF.

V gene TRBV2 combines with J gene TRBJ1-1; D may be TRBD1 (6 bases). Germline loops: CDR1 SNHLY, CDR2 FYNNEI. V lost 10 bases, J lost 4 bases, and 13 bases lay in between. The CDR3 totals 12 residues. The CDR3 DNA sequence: TGTGCCACCGAGGGGGGGAGCACTGAAGCTTTCTTT. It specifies CATEGGSTEAFF.